The 8 T cell receptor beta chains below were found in one sample sequenced in a study of T cell changes during pregnancy in multiple sclerosis (dated by TCRdb to about 2019). Libraries were made using the immunoSEQ multiplex PCR assay. TCRdb limited this immuneACCESS table to in-frame rearrangements with V and J called. A share of clones is missing; checked studies link under half to unresolved V genes, and the rest is unexplained. This sample lists about 62,000 clones; about 88% were detected once. The top ten clonotypes cover about 2.3% of the sample. Sequenced material: peripheral blood, taken in the first trimester of pregnancy. The receptors were gathered from a female donor with multiple sclerosis, enrolled in a pregnancy study.

In this sample, this clone turned up once. The chain couples TRBV18 to TRBJ1-1; D gene ambiguous. The ends were cut back, 4 bases at V and 4 bases at J, with 10 bases in the middle. The CDR3 loop spans 13 amino acids. CDR1 is KGHSH, CDR2 LQKENI, per germline. CDR3 DNA: TGTGCCAGCTCACAGGCGGAAGGCACTGAAGCTTTCTTT. Its protein product is CASSQAEGTEAFF.

The chain links TRBV4-1 to TRBJ2-1, with 10 nucleotides matching TRBD2. The CDR3 has 16 amino acids. Germline CDR1 and CDR2: MGHRA and YSYEKL. V was pared by 0 bases and J by 4 bases, with 3 bases of the junction left unmatched. CDR3 in amino acids: CASSQEPAGGYNEQFF. The CDR3 DNA follows: TGCGCCAGCAGCCAAGAACCAGCGGGAGGGTACAATGAGCAGTTCTTC.

The genes are TRBV6-4 and TRBJ2-1; TRBD2 matches at 13 bases. This CDR3 comprises 16 residues. CDR1 and CDR2 from the germline V gene are MRHNA and SNTAGT. V lost 6 bases, J lost 2 bases, and 4 bases stayed unmatched. CDR3 sequence: CASSETSGGPYNEQFF. The CDR3 bases are TGTGCCAGCAGCGAGACTAGCGGGGGGCCCTACAATGAGCAGTTCTTC.

The CDR3 region has the DNA TGTGCCAGTAGTATAGCGTACGGACAGGGGGGCGATGAGCAGTTCTTC. Residues: CASSIAYGQGGDEQFF. The V and J genes are TRBV19 and TRBJ2-1; 10 nucleotides align to TRBD1. CDR3 size: 16 residues. Germline trimming cut 1 base from V and 8 bases from J; bases unmatched to any gene: 8. Per the germline V gene, CDR1 is LNHDA and CDR2 is SQIVND (reference sequence).

The chain employs TRBV6-4 and TRBJ2-2, with 7 bases identical to TRBD1. Germline CDR1 is MRHNA and CDR2 is SNTAGT. CDR3 length: 13 residues. V trimming: 6 bases; J trimming: 6 bases; junction bases outside the gene matches: 4. For the CDR3, the DNA is TGTGCCAGCAGCCCAGGGGGAGCCGGGGAGCTGTTTTTT. It encodes CASSPGGAGELFF.

A single count supports this clone. The J gene is TRBJ2-1, the V gene TRBV7-3; D perhaps matches TRBD2 (6 bases). The CDR3 is 13 residues long. Per the germline V gene, CDR1 is SGHTA and CDR2 is FQGTGA. V dropped 3 bases and J dropped 8 bases, with 11 bases sitting between them. The CDR3 DNA follows: TGTGCCAGCAGCTTTCGCGGGGAGGATGAGCAGTTCTTC. Protein product: CASSFRGEDEQFF. Full variable domain (outside the CDR3, taken from reference TRBV7-3 and TRBJ2-1): GAGVSQTPSNKVTEKGKYVELRCDPISGHTALYWYRQSLGQGPEFLIYFQGTGAADDSGLPNDRFFAVRPEGSVSTLKIQRTERGDSAVYLCASSFRGEDEQFFGPGTRLTVL.

The V and J genes are TRBV6-5 and TRBJ2-2; D is unclear. V shed 7 bases and J shed 2 bases, with 8 bases lying between them. The germline V gene encodes CDR1 MNHEY and CDR2 SVGAGI. The CDR3 is 13 amino acids. CDR3 loop: CASINRNTGELFF. The CDR3, as DNA: TGTGCCAGCATTAACAGAAACACCGGGGAGCTGTTTTTT.

The V and J genes are TRBV27 and TRBJ1-5, with a tentative D call TRBD1 (5 bases). Trimming took off 1 base at V and 5 bases at J, with 21 bases between the two ends. CDR3 length equals 18 residues. Germline CDR1 is MNHEY and CDR2 is SMNVEV (reference sequence). CDR3 in amino acids: CASSLYATVPGRYQPQHF. The CDR3 coding sequence is TGTGCCAGCAGTTTATACGCGACAGTCCCCGGGAGATATCAGCCCCAGCATTTT.